This TCR beta chain emerged from a study of blood T cell repertoires in COVID-19. Study-wide background: Sample material is recorded as cDNA or gDNA derived from T cells, B-cell-depleted T cells, or PBMCs.

Under the authors' procedure: Reference gene primers were amplified, and this amplification served to estimate nucleated cell counts. Produced via immunoSEQ multiplex PCR; TCRdb's table is partial and in-frame only. V, J and clone size reflect that table, while D and trimming were determined from the DNA. The table records some 200,000 clones, around 80% of them present only once. The CDR3 is made up of 17 amino acids. V lost 6 bases, J lost 4 bases, and 25 bases lay in between. CDR1 KGHSH and CDR2 LQKENI come from the germline V gene. This clone was seen only a few times. The sequencing sample was made of peripheral blood. This clonotype was sampled from an older woman with acute or convalescent COVID-19. The chain has TRBV18 and TRBJ2-7, with a possible D match to TRBD1 (8 bases). CDR3 region: CASSPGGQGPPIYEQYV. CDR3 DNA: TGTGCCAGCTCCCCGGGAGGACAGGGCCCTCCGATTTACGAGCAGTACGTC.